This T cell receptor (beta chain) derives from a study of monozygotic twins with cystic fibrosis. Findings of the study overall: Unrelated CF individuals shared fewer identical clonotypes than monozygotic CF twins. In this small cohort, shared CDR3 numbers showed no association with age, concordance or disease severity. The repertoire was suggested to be naive-dominated, clonality median around 0.0093.

Concerning this clone: Its antigen is undetermined.

The CDR3 loop spans 15 amino acids. V dropped 0 bases and J dropped 5; count of bases not matched to a gene: 4. In germline, CDR1 is ENHRY, CDR2 SYGVKD. TCRdb keeps only in-frame clones here, not all; method: immunoSEQ multiplex PCR. The sample yields 30,000 to 45,000 clones, approximately 80% seen once. The receptor was isolated from a girl aged 2 to 9 with cystic fibrosis. V is TRBV10-3 and J is TRBJ2-7; 10 positions agree with TRBD2. Sequencing was carried out using blood. This CDR3 is CAISESLAGANEQYF. The CDR3 DNA sequence: TGTGCCATCAGTGAGTCCCTAGCGGGGGCAAACGAGCAGTACTTC.